The rows below give T cell receptor beta chains drawn from one sample of a study of blood T cell repertoires in COVID-19. Generated by immunoSEQ multiplex PCR, the TCRdb table keeps only in-frame clones and is missing some. The data contain about 130,000 clones, 75% to 90% of them seen just once; the ten biggest clones take up approximately 4.3%. Sample: peripheral blood. Source of these receptors: a human donor in a cohort sampled during active COVID-19. CDR3s include the opening cysteine and the closing phenylalanine or tryptophan. D genes are given only for firm matches. The size of a clone is reported for some rows only, either as once, few or many, or as a class for expanded clones.

CDR3 protein: CASSLGEEQFF
CDR3 DNA: TGTGCCAGCAGCTTGGGGGAGGAGCAGTTCTTC
clone size: .
V gene: TRBV5-6
J gene: TRBJ2-1
D gene: .

CDR3 protein: CASREQGLNYGYTF
CDR3 DNA: TGTGCCAGCAGAGAACAGGGGTTAAACTATGGCTACACCTTC
clone size: .
V gene: TRBV2
J gene: TRBJ1-2
D gene: TRBD1

CDR3 protein: CASSLPGQGGSPLHF
CDR3 DNA: TGTGCCAGCAGCTTACCGGGACAGGGAGGGTCACCCCTCCACTTT
clone size: .
V gene: TRBV5-4
J gene: TRBJ1-6
D gene: TRBD1

CDR3 protein: CASSQVGGWNQPQHF
CDR3 DNA: TGCGCCAGCAGCCAAGTTGGGGGGTGGAATCAGCCCCAGCATTTT
clone size: .
V gene: TRBV4-1
J gene: TRBJ1-5
D gene: .

CDR3 protein: CASIQGMGDTQYF
CDR3 DNA: TGTGCCAGCATCCAGGGTATGGGAGATACGCAGTATTTT
clone size: .
V gene: TRBV7-9
J gene: TRBJ2-3
D gene: .

CDR3 protein: CASSLEGTGGYNEQFF
CDR3 DNA: TGTGCCAGCAGCTTAGAGGGGACAGGGGGCTACAATGAGCAGTTCTTC
clone size: few
V gene: TRBV11-3
J gene: TRBJ2-1
D gene: TRBD1

CDR3 protein: CASSEAGLAGIYF
CDR3 DNA: TGCGCCAGCAGTGAGGCCGGACTAGCGGGAATCTATTTT
clone size: .
V gene: TRBV10-1
J gene: TRBJ2-3
D gene: TRBD2

CDR3 protein: CASSGLKTRESDTQYF
CDR3 DNA: TGTGCCAGCAGTGGTCTTAAGACCAGGGAATCCGATACGCAGTATTTT
clone size: .
V gene: TRBV2
J gene: TRBJ2-3
D gene: .

CDR3 protein: CASSLGQINSPLHF
CDR3 DNA: TGTGCCAGTAGCCTGGGACAGATTAATTCACCCCTCCACTTT
clone size: once
V gene: TRBV19
J gene: TRBJ1-6
D gene: TRBD1

CDR3 protein: CASSSTPGQESSYNSPLHF
CDR3 DNA: TGTGCCAGCAGCTCTACTCCGGGACAGGAGAGCTCCTATAATTCACCCCTCCACTTT
clone size: .
V gene: TRBV7-9
J gene: TRBJ1-6
D gene: TRBD1

CDR3 protein: CASSPLWSGVTYNEQFF
CDR3 DNA: TGTGCCAGCAGCCCTCTCTGGAGCGGGGTAACCTACAATGAGCAGTTCTTC
clone size: .
V gene: TRBV3-1/TRBV3-2
J gene: TRBJ2-1
D gene: TRBD2

CDR3 protein: CASSQRASNEQFF
CDR3 DNA: TGTGCCAGCAGCCAGCGGGCCAGCAATGAGCAGTTCTTC
clone size: .
V gene: TRBV7-2
J gene: TRBJ2-1
D gene: .

CDR3 protein: CASSLVGTSGGADTQYF
CDR3 DNA: TGTGCCAGCAGCTTAGTAGGGACTAGCGGGGGGGCAGATACGCAGTATTTT
clone size: .
V gene: TRBV11-2
J gene: TRBJ2-3
D gene: TRBD2

CDR3 protein: CAGQTALNYGYTF
CDR3 DNA: TGTGCCGGCCAGACAGCACTCAACTATGGCTACACCTTC
clone size: .
V gene: TRBV5-4
J gene: TRBJ1-2
D gene: .

CDR3 protein: CASSQGVAGGPSSTDTQYF
CDR3 DNA: TGCGCCAGCAGCCAAGGGGTAGCGGGGGGACCCTCTAGCACAGATACGCAGTATTTT
clone size: .
V gene: TRBV4-3
J gene: TRBJ2-3
D gene: TRBD2

CDR3 protein: CASSSSAGLPYNEQFF
CDR3 DNA: TGTGCCAGCAGCTCCTCGGCAGGGCTACCCTACAATGAGCAGTTCTTC
clone size: .
V gene: TRBV5-6
J gene: TRBJ2-1
D gene: .

CDR3 protein: CASSFAGTGGTEAFF
CDR3 DNA: TGTGCCAGCAGCTTCGCCGGGACAGGGGGCACTGAAGCTTTCTTT
clone size: .
V gene: TRBV11-2
J gene: TRBJ1-1
D gene: TRBD1

CDR3 protein: CASSPERISNQPQHF
CDR3 DNA: TGTGCCAGCTCACCTGAGAGAATTAGCAATCAGCCCCAGCATTTT
clone size: once
V gene: TRBV18
J gene: TRBJ1-5
D gene: .

CDR3 protein: CAWSTGGTDTQYF
CDR3 DNA: TGTGCCTGGTCAACGGGGGGCACAGATACGCAGTATTTT
clone size: .
V gene: TRBV30
J gene: TRBJ2-3
D gene: .

CDR3 protein: CASSLIGTNTGELFF
CDR3 DNA: TGCGCCAGCAGCTTGATCGGGACAAACACCGGGGAGCTGTTTTTT
clone size: .
V gene: TRBV5-1
J gene: TRBJ2-2
D gene: .

CDR3 protein: CASSRTGAMEQFF
CDR3 DNA: TGTGCCAGCAGCCGGACGGGAGCAATGGAGCAGTTCTTC
clone size: .
V gene: TRBV7-9
J gene: TRBJ2-1
D gene: .

CDR3 protein: CASSESIREKLFF
CDR3 DNA: TGTGCCAGCAGTGAAAGCATAAGAGAAAAACTGTTTTTT
clone size: .
V gene: TRBV2
J gene: TRBJ1-4
D gene: .

CDR3 protein: CASSQPDSEAFF
CDR3 DNA: TGTGCCAGCTCACAACCAGACTCTGAAGCTTTCTTT
clone size: once
V gene: TRBV18
J gene: TRBJ1-1
D gene: .

CDR3 protein: CATSKTPTGGAGETQYF
CDR3 DNA: TGTGCCACCAGCAAAACCCCGACAGGGGGCGCGGGAGAGACCCAGTACTTC
clone size: .
V gene: TRBV15
J gene: TRBJ2-5
D gene: TRBD1

CDR3 protein: CASNNGGAPDYGYTF
CDR3 DNA: TGTGCCAGCAACAACGGGGGGGCCCCCGACTATGGCTACACCTTC
clone size: .
V gene: TRBV6-5
J gene: TRBJ1-2
D gene: .

CDR3 protein: CASTPRGIRDYGYTF
CDR3 DNA: TGTGCCAGTACCCCACGAGGGATTCGCGACTATGGCTACACCTTC
clone size: .
V gene: TRBV19
J gene: TRBJ1-2
D gene: .

CDR3 protein: CATSDPGQLTGELFF
CDR3 DNA: TGTGCCACCAGTGATCCGGGACAACTTACCGGGGAGCTGTTTTTT
clone size: .
V gene: TRBV24-1
J gene: TRBJ2-2
D gene: .

CDR3 protein: CASSPTGVRTEAFF
CDR3 DNA: TGTGCCAGCAGCCCAACAGGGGTACGGACTGAAGCTTTCTTT
clone size: .
V gene: TRBV7-9
J gene: TRBJ1-1
D gene: TRBD1

CDR3 protein: CASSRIPPGTGDGYTF
CDR3 DNA: TGCGCCAGCAGCCGTATCCCCCCCGGGACAGGGGATGGCTACACCTTC
clone size: .
V gene: TRBV4-3
J gene: TRBJ1-2
D gene: TRBD1

CDR3 protein: CASSVGDSRTDTQYF
CDR3 DNA: TGTGCCAGCAGCGTAGGGGACAGCCGGACAGATACGCAGTATTTT
clone size: few
V gene: TRBV9
J gene: TRBJ2-3
D gene: TRBD1

CDR3 protein: CASSTGCRGGITYEKLFF
CDR3 DNA: TGTGCCAGCAGCACTGGATGTCGGGGGGGCATAACCTATGAAAAACTGTTTTTT
clone size: once
V gene: TRBV21-1
J gene: TRBJ1-4
D gene: .

CDR3 protein: CASGRTSNQPQHF
CDR3 DNA: TGTGCCAGCGGAAGGACAAGCAATCAGCCCCAGCATTTT
clone size: .
V gene: TRBV12-3/TRBV12-4
J gene: TRBJ1-5
D gene: .

CDR3 protein: CASGSRGAQPQHF
CDR3 DNA: TGTGCCAGCGGAAGCAGGGGCGCTCAGCCCCAGCATTTT
clone size: .
V gene: TRBV7-2
J gene: TRBJ1-5
D gene: .

CDR3 protein: CASSDNRAGDQPQHF
CDR3 DNA: TGTGCCAGCAGTGACAACAGGGCCGGAGATCAGCCCCAGCATTTT
clone size: .
V gene: TRBV2
J gene: TRBJ1-5
D gene: .

CDR3 protein: CSASIRAGNSPLHF
CDR3 DNA: TGCAGTGCTAGTATTAGGGCGGGAAATTCACCCCTCCACTTT
clone size: .
V gene: TRBV20-1
J gene: TRBJ1-6
D gene: .

CDR3 protein: CASSGPGTGGRETQYF
CDR3 DNA: TGTGCCAGCAGTGGGCCCGGGACAGGGGGCCGGGAGACCCAGTACTTC
clone size: .
V gene: TRBV28
J gene: TRBJ2-5
D gene: TRBD1

CDR3 protein: CASSLSSGWETQYF
CDR3 DNA: TGTGCCAGCAGTTTATCGTCAGGATGGGAGACCCAGTACTTC
clone size: few
V gene: TRBV27
J gene: TRBJ2-5
D gene: .

CDR3 protein: CASRGPWQTGELFF
CDR3 DNA: TGTGCCAGCAGGGGCCCTTGGCAGACCGGGGAGCTGTTTTTT
clone size: .
V gene: TRBV27
J gene: TRBJ2-2
D gene: .

CDR3 protein: CASGLDVSGSKSEQFF
CDR3 DNA: TGTGCTAGTGGTTTGGATGTTAGCGGGAGTAAGAGTGAGCAGTTCTTC
clone size: .
V gene: TRBV12-5
J gene: TRBJ2-1
D gene: TRBD2

CDR3 protein: CASSSTETREQFF
CDR3 DNA: TGTGCCAGCAGCTCTACCGAAACTCGTGAGCAGTTCTTC
clone size: .
V gene: TRBV7-9
J gene: TRBJ2-1
D gene: .

CDR3 protein: CASSPMGGGSSYNEQFF
CDR3 DNA: TGTGCCAGCAGCCCCATGGGGGGGGGTAGCTCCTACAATGAGCAGTTCTTC
clone size: .
V gene: TRBV5-4
J gene: TRBJ2-1
D gene: TRBD2

CDR3 protein: CSVNRAGGYTF
CDR3 DNA: TGCAGTGTTAACAGGGCCGGGGGCTACACCTTC
clone size: .
V gene: TRBV20-1
J gene: TRBJ1-2
D gene: .

CDR3 protein: CAFSSGSGLVSTDTQYF
CDR3 DNA: TGTGCCTTTTCTAGCGGGAGTGGTTTGGTGAGCACAGATACGCAGTATTTT
clone size: .
V gene: TRBV30
J gene: TRBJ2-3
D gene: TRBD2

CDR3 protein: CASSWQGYGYTF
CDR3 DNA: TGTGCCAGTAGTTGGCAGGGATATGGCTACACCTTC
clone size: once
V gene: TRBV19
J gene: TRBJ1-2
D gene: .

CDR3 protein: CASSQVRETEAFF
CDR3 DNA: TGCGCCAGCAGCCAAGTTCGTGAGACTGAAGCTTTCTTT
clone size: .
V gene: TRBV4-3
J gene: TRBJ1-1
D gene: .

CDR3 protein: CASSGLAGAHYNEQFF
CDR3 DNA: TGTGCCAGTAGCGGACTAGCGGGGGCCCATTACAATGAGCAGTTCTTC
clone size: .
V gene: TRBV19
J gene: TRBJ2-1
D gene: TRBD2

CDR3 protein: CASSRPSGINYGYTF
CDR3 DNA: TGTGCCAGCAGCCGACCTTCGGGAATAAACTATGGCTACACCTTC
clone size: .
V gene: TRBV6-2/TRBV6-3
J gene: TRBJ1-2
D gene: .

CDR3 protein: CASSPQGRELFF
CDR3 DNA: TGTGCCAGCAGTCCACAGGGTAGGGAACTGTTTTTT
clone size: once
V gene: TRBV6-6
J gene: TRBJ1-4
D gene: .

CDR3 protein: CASSSTVNYGYTF
CDR3 DNA: TGTGCCAGCAGCTCGACTGTCAACTATGGCTACACCTTC
clone size: .
V gene: TRBV7-9
J gene: TRBJ1-2
D gene: .

CDR3 protein: CASSQTSGTSGDLDEQFF
CDR3 DNA: TGCGCCAGCAGCCAAACCTCCGGGACTAGCGGGGATTTGGATGAGCAGTTCTTC
clone size: .
V gene: TRBV4-3
J gene: TRBJ2-1
D gene: TRBD2

CDR3 protein: CASSLAGDYEQYF
CDR3 DNA: TGTGCCAGCAGTCTAGCGGGGGACTACGAGCAGTACTTC
clone size: .
V gene: TRBV19
J gene: TRBJ2-7
D gene: TRBD2

CDR3 protein: CASSLVGSGANNEQFF
CDR3 DNA: TGTGCCAGCAGCTTAGTCGGTAGCGGGGCCAACAATGAGCAGTTCTTC
clone size: .
V gene: TRBV7-2
J gene: TRBJ2-1
D gene: TRBD2

CDR3 protein: CAWSPPGQGVSPLHF
CDR3 DNA: TGTGCCTGGAGTCCACCGGGACAGGGTGTGTCACCCCTCCACTTT
clone size: .
V gene: TRBV30
J gene: TRBJ1-6
D gene: TRBD1

CDR3 protein: CASSQDEGLAGETQYF
CDR3 DNA: TGTGCCAGCAGCCAAGATGAGGGCCTAGCGGGAGAGACCCAGTACTTC
clone size: .
V gene: TRBV3-1/TRBV3-2
J gene: TRBJ2-5
D gene: TRBD2

CDR3 protein: CASSLVASGTGYPNEQFF
CDR3 DNA: TGTGCCAGCAGCTTAGTTGCCTCCGGGACAGGATATCCCAATGAGCAGTTCTTC
clone size: .
V gene: TRBV11-2
J gene: TRBJ2-1
D gene: TRBD1

CDR3 protein: CASSAGSQGEMRDTF
CDR3 DNA: TGTGCCAGCAGCGCAGGCTCGCAGGGGGAAATGAGGGACACCTTC
clone size: .
V gene: TRBV7-8
J gene: TRBJ1-2
D gene: TRBD1

CDR3 protein: CASSIGTSGGFSSYNEQFF
CDR3 DNA: TGTGCCAGCAGCATAGGGACTAGCGGGGGATTTAGCTCCTACAATGAGCAGTTCTTC
clone size: .
V gene: TRBV21-1
J gene: TRBJ2-1
D gene: .

CDR3 protein: CASSPPPGRATEAFF
CDR3 DNA: TGTGCCAGCTCACCACCGCCGGGGAGGGCCACTGAAGCTTTCTTT
clone size: .
V gene: TRBV18
J gene: TRBJ1-1
D gene: .

CDR3 protein: CASGMTGRAYGYTF
CDR3 DNA: TGTGCCAGCGGGATGACAGGGCGGGCGTATGGCTACACCTTC
clone size: .
V gene: TRBV11-3
J gene: TRBJ1-2
D gene: TRBD1